The sequence of this T cell receptor beta chain was determined in a study of beta chain features in type 1 diabetes. Overall study results and limits: In comparison with healthy donors, patients had naive, central memory and Treg TCRB repertoires that appeared more similar.

Note on this clone: Antigen: not known.

CDR3 length: 11 residues. V was pared by 8 bases and J by 10 bases, with 14 bases between. Germline V gene data show CDR1 as MNHEY and CDR2 as SVGAGI. Sequencing targeted expressed TCRB transcripts, as all isolated RNA had been reverse transcribed. Libraries were prepared by immunoSEQ multiplex PCR; TCRdb keeps only in-frame clonotypes and omits some of them. The sample consists of fewer than 400,000 clones, roughly 8% of them appearing once. The chain employs TRBV6-5 and TRBJ2-5; unclear D gene. The sequenced material came from central memory CD4+ T cells from blood. The receptor was isolated from a woman aged 18-29 years in good health. The CDR3 protein is CASAGYPRQYF. Here the CDR3 DNA reads TGTGCCAGCGCTGGGTACCCACGCCAGTACTTC.